A single TCR beta chain is shown here with its context. These data originate in a study of patients and donors after allogeneic stem cell transplantation. Each CDR3 protein gets one entry after TCRdb re-called the RT-PCR reads with MiXCR. The data show some 880,000 distinct CDR3 sequences, roughly 18% seen once. The CDR3 is 12 amino acids. V was cut by 10 bases and J by 0 bases, with 9 bases left in between. Germline lookup yields CDR1 SGHTA and CDR2 FQGTGA. Sequences were obtained from blood, either unsorted or a sorted T cell fraction (not recorded which). The sequence was obtained from a human donor who was either an allogeneic HSCT recipient or a stem cell or donor lymphocyte infusion donor (not recorded which). It is not recorded whose cells these are; they may come from a transplant donor. The chain links TRBV7-3 to TRBJ1-1, with D unclear. The CDR3 protein is CATPLVNTEAFF. The CDR3 DNA sequence: TGTGCCACCCCGCTGGTGAACACTGAAGCTTTCTTT.